Presented here are 13 T cell receptor beta chains from one specimen sequenced in a study of identical twins. TCRdb itself ran the 5' RACE reads through MiXCR, one entry per CDR3 protein. The sample gives 540,000 or so distinct CDR3 sequences, approximately 20% of which show up once; about 0.48% is in the top ten. These same data were also listed under a study on yellow fever vaccine responses in identical twins.

The sequencing input was CD4+ T cells sorted from blood. The receptors originated from a woman aged 18-35 years in good health.

The sample holds a few counts of this clonotype. The rearrangement links TRBV5-6 to TRBJ2-1, with D possibly being TRBD2 (5 bases). CDR3 length: 15 amino acids. CDR1 is SGHDT, CDR2 YYEEEE, per germline. V was pared by 4 bases and J by 7 bases, with 18 bases between. The CDR3 region is CASSLGLGGGNEQFF. Here the CDR3 DNA reads TGTGCCAGCAGCCTAGGGCTAGGTGGAGGTAATGAGCAGTTCTTC.

The chain is built from TRBV7-8 and TRBJ2-3; 9 nucleotides match TRBD2. In germline, CDR1 is SGHVS, CDR2 FQNEAQ. The V segment lost 1 base and the J segment 6 bases; nucleotides outside the gene matches: 11. The CDR3 totals 17 residues. CDR3 sequence reads: CASSLDSSGITYDTQYF. The DNA for the CDR3 is TGTGCCAGCAGCTTAGACTCTAGCGGGATAACGTACGATACGCAGTATTTT.

J is TRBJ1-3 and V is TRBV12-3 or TRBV12-4; D is unresolved. This CDR3 comprises 13 residues. V lost 6 bases to trimming and J lost 3 bases, with 9 bases between them. The CDR3 bases are TGTGCCAGCAGGATCTCGAATGGAAACACCATATATTTT. Translated, it gives CASRISNGNTIYF.

This clonotype was observed a few times. The rearrangement links TRBV9 to TRBJ2-1; 14 bases are a match to TRBD2. This CDR3 has 17 amino acids. Trimming cost V 0 bases and J 7 bases; bases outside gene matches: 6. Germline-derived CDR1 and CDR2 are SGDLS and YYNGEE. The CDR3 bases are TGTGCCAGCAGCGTAGCCCGGACTAGCGGGGGGCTAAATGAGCAGTTCTTC. It codes for CASSVARTSGGLNEQFF.

The rearrangement joins TRBV12-3 or TRBV12-4 to TRBJ1-4; a weak D match, TRBD1 (6 bases). V was shortened by 1 base and J by 7 bases, with 13 bases between the two germline ends. The CDR3 loop spans 15 amino acids. CDR3 nucleotide sequence: TGTGCCAGCAGTTTAGGCGGGGGCGGAGGTGAAAAACTGTTTTTT. Translating gives CASSLGGGGGEKLFF.

This clonotype was found a few times. The chain recombines TRBV4-1 with TRBJ2-3; D is ambiguous. The CDR3 runs 14 residues. CDR1 and CDR2 from the germline V gene are MGHRA and YSYEKL. V shed 6 bases and J shed 2 bases, with 12 bases lying between them. The CDR3 is CASSWTGLTDTQYF. CDR3 in DNA: TGCGCCAGCAGTTGGACGGGCCTCACAGATACGCAGTATTTT.

Comments on this clonotype: An end of the junction does not agree with germline; a read error may underlie this. The chain has TRBV3-1 and TRBJ2-2; 8 positions agree with TRBD2. Germline-derived CDR1 and CDR2 are LGHDT and YNNKEL (reference sequence). CDR3 length equals 15 residues. This CDR3 is CASSPRAGGPGELFF. Written as DNA, the CDR3 is TGTGCCAGCAGCCCCCGGGCGGGGGGCCCCGGAGAGCTGTTTTTT.

J is TRBJ2-1 and V is TRBV15, with TRBD1 identical over 9 bases. The CDR3 sequence is 16 residues long. V shed 1 base, J shed 8 bases, and the junction held 9 bases outside the gene matches. CDR1 LNHNV and CDR2 YYDKDF come from the germline V gene (reference sequence). The CDR3 DNA reads as TGTGCCACCAGCAGAGGAGGGACAGGGCCCTGGGATGAGCAGTTCTTC. Its protein product is CATSRGGTGPWDEQFF.

This sequence joins TRBV4-1 and TRBJ2-5; 8 bases align to TRBD1. The CDR3 length is 15 residues. Per the germline V gene, CDR1 is MGHRA and CDR2 is YSYEKL. The V and J ends lost 5 bases and 0 bases, in that order; junction bases with no gene match: 5. CDR3 region: CASSWPGQDQETQYF. CDR3 DNA: TGCGCCAGCAGCTGGCCGGGACAGGACCAAGAGACCCAGTACTTC.

This clonotype has only one observation. The chain is built from TRBV3-1 and TRBJ2-1; TRBD2 aligns across 16 bases. The ends lost 4 bases at V and 6 bases at J; junction bases unmatched: 9. CDR1 and CDR2 (germline): LGHDT, YNNKEL (reference sequence). This CDR3 is 18 amino acids long. The CDR3 region has the DNA TGTGCCAGCAGCCCTGTCCCGGGACTAGCGGGGGGGCCCAATGAGCAGTTCTTC. Translating gives CASSPVPGLAGGPNEQFF.

This clonotype was detected only a few times. The gene calls are TRBV12-3 or TRBV12-4 and TRBJ2-3, with 10 positions matching TRBD1. V dropped 2 bases and J dropped 2; count of bases not matched to a gene: 10. The length of the CDR3 is 18 residues. In DNA, the CDR3 is TGTGCCAGCAGTTTACAGCCCCAGACAGGGGGCTTCACAGATACGCAGTATTTT. It specifies CASSLQPQTGGFTDTQYF.

V usage is TRBV5-1 and J usage is TRBJ2-5, with 9 nucleotides matching TRBD1. The ends lost 2 bases at V and 5 bases at J; junction bases unmatched: 7. The CDR3 has 15 residues. Looked up from germline, CDR1 is SGHRS and CDR2 is YFSETQ. For the CDR3, the DNA is TGCGCCAGCAGCTTCACAGGGGGCGGTGTGGAGACCCAGTACTTC. This codes for CASSFTGGGVETQYF. The full variable domain, rest sourced from reference TRBV5-1 and TRBJ2-5, is KAGVTQTPRYLIKTRGQQVTLSCSPISGHRSVSWYQQTPGQGLQFLFEYFSETQRNKGNFPGRFSGRQFSNSRSEMNVSTLELGDSALYLCASSFTGGGVETQYFGPGTRLLVL.

There are a few counts of this clonotype. The J gene is TRBJ2-3, the V gene TRBV29-1; D gene uncertain. Germline values: CDR1 SQVTM, CDR2 ANQGSEA. This CDR3 has 13 amino acids. Deletions cut 6 bases from V and 1 base from J, with 11 bases between. This CDR3 is CSVVTTRTDTQYF. As DNA, the CDR3 is TGCAGCGTAGTAACTACTCGCACAGATACGCAGTATTTT.